This TCR beta chain was documented in a study of T cells in Graves' hyperthyroidism and ophthalmopathy. General study points: Ophthalmopathy got predicted by the model a median roughly 6.1 months before its onset. In simple terms, a model built on 13 V-J features told ophthalmopathy apart from stable hyperthyroidism. The majority of expanded thyroid clonotypes above 0.001 also appeared in blood.

RNA transcripts served as the template for amplifying TCR beta CDR3 regions. HTBI primers were used for first-round RT-PCR of the TCR CDR3. MiXCR, applied by TCRdb to the multiplex PCR reads, yields one record per CDR3 protein. The sample has hundreds of thousands of distinct CDR3 sequences; over 11% are singletons. Details on this clonotype: The target antigen is unknown.

Clinicians diagnosed patients from clinical symptoms, serum thyroxine and TRAb, thyroid ultrasound and orbital computed tomography. The CDR3 sequence is 11 residues long. Germline V gives CDR1 SGHAT, CDR2 FQNNGV. V was trimmed by 3 bases and J by 13 bases, leaving 10 bases between them. The sequencing input was blood. This clonotype originated in a woman in her 30s with Graves' hyperthyroidism. This chain links TRBV11-2 with TRBJ2-1; D not resolved. CDR3 in amino acids: CASSLSSRQFF. The CDR3 DNA sequence: TGTGCCAGCAGCTTGAGTAGTCGTCAGTTCTTC.